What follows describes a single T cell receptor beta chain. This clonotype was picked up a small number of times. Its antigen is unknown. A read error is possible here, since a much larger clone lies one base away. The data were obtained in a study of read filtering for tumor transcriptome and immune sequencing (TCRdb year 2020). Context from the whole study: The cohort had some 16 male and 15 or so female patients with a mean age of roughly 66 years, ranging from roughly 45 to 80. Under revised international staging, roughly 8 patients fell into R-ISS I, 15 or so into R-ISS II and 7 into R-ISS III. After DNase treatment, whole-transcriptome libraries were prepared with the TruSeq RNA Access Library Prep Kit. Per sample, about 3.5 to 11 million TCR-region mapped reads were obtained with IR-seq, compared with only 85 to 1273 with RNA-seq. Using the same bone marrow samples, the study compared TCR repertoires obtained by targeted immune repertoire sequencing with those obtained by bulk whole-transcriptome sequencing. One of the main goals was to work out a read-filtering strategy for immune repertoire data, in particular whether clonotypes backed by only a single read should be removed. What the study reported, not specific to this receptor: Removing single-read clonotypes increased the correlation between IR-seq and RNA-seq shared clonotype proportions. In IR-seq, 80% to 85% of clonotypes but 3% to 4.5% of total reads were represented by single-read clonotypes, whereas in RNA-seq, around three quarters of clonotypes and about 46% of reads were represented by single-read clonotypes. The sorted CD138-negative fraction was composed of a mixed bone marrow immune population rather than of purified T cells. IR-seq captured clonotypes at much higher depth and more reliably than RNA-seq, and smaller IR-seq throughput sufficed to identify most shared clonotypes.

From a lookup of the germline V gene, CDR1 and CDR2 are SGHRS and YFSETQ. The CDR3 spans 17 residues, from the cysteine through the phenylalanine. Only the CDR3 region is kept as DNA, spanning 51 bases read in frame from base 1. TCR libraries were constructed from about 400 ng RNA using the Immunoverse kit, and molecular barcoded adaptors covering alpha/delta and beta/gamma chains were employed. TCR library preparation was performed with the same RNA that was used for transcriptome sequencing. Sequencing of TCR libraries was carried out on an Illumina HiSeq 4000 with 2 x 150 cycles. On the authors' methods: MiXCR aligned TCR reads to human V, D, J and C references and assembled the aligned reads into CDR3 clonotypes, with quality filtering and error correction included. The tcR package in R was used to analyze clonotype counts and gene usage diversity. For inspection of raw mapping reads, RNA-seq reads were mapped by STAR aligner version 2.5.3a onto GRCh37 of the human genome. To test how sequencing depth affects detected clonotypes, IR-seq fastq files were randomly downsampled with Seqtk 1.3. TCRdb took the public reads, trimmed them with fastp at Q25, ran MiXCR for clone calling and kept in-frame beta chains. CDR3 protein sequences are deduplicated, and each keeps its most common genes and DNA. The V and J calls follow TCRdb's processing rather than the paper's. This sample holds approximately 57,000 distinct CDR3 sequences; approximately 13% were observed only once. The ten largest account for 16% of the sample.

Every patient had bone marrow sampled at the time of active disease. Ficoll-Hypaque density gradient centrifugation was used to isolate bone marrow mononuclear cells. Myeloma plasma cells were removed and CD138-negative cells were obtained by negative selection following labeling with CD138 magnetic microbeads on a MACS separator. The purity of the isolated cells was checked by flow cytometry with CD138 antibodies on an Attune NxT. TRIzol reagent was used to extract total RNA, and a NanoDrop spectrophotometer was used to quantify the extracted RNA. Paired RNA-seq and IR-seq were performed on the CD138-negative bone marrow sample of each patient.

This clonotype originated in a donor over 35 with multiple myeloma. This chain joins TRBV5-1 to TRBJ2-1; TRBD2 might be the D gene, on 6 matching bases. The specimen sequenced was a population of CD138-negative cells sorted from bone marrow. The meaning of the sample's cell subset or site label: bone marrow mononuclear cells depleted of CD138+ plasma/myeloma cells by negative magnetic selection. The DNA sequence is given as TGCGCCAGCAATCCTTCCGGGAGCTTTCAGGCCTACAATGTGCAGTTCTTC. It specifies CASNPSGSFQAYNVQFF.